Listed here is a single T cell receptor (beta chain). Its antigen is not identified. The data stem from a study of T cells in Graves' hyperthyroidism and ophthalmopathy. General study results and limits: Most thyroid clonotypes that were expanded above 0.001 also turned up in blood. A 13 V-J signature model discriminated ophthalmopathy versus stable hyperthyroidism.

The CDR3 has 14 amino acids. The germline CDR1 and CDR2 sequences are LNHDA and SQIVND (reference sequence). V shed 8 bases and J shed 0 bases, with 11 bases lying between them. Template material for amplifying TCR beta CDR3 regions consisted of RNA transcripts. Researchers ran a first-round RT-PCR on the TCR CDR3 using the HTBI primer set. MiXCR, applied by TCRdb to the multiplex PCR reads, yields one record per CDR3 protein. The table lists about 380,000 distinct CDR3 sequences, around an eighth of them singletons. Sequenced: blood. V usage is TRBV19 and J usage is TRBJ2-4; D uncertain. This receptor was identified in a man younger than 45 with Graves' hyperthyroidism that later progressed to Graves' ophthalmopathy. CDR3 nucleotide sequence: TGTGCCAGTGCCCGATCTTTAGCCAAAAACATTCAGTACTTC. It yields the protein CASARSLAKNIQYF.